This entry lists 9 T cell receptor beta chains sequenced from one sample in a study of blood T cell repertoires in COVID-19. Libraries were prepared by immunoSEQ multiplex PCR; TCRdb keeps only in-frame clonotypes and omits some of them. Among under 60,000 clones listed, about 85% were seen once. Sequencing input: peripheral blood. The receptor source for this set is a human donor with acute or convalescent COVID-19. The donor label of this sample is uncertain.

The J gene is TRBJ1-1, the V gene TRBV3-1 (or the pseudogene TRBV3-2); D unresolved. The V gene's germline CDR1 is LGHDT and CDR2 YNNKEL (reference sequence). Trimming shortened V by 1 base and J by 4 bases, and 7 bases separated the two germline ends. The CDR3 loop spans 13 amino acids. This CDR3 reads CASSQAGSTEAFF. CDR3 coding DNA: TGTGCCAGCAGCCAAGCTGGGAGCACTGAAGCTTTCTTT.

This chain connects TRBV5-1 to TRBJ2-6; D call uncertain. Trimming cost V 0 bases and J 0 bases, with 4 bases left between them. The CDR3 extends over 15 amino acids. The germline gives CDR1 SGHRS, CDR2 YFSETQ. In DNA form, the CDR3 reads TGCGCCAGCAGCTTGGCCCTCTCTGGGGCCAACGTCCTGACTTTC. This codes for CASSLALSGANVLTF.

This sequence joins TRBV19 and TRBJ1-1; 8 positions match TRBD1. The V gene end was trimmed by 5 bases and the J gene end by 3 bases; junction bases not matched to a gene: 2. CDR3 length: 13 amino acids. The germline V gene encodes CDR1 LNHDA and CDR2 SQIVND (reference sequence). The DNA for the CDR3 is TGTGCCAGTAGTGCACAGGGGGACACTGAAGCTTTCTTT. Translating it yields CASSAQGDTEAFF.

The V call is TRBV29-1, the J call TRBJ2-7; D is ambiguous. The CDR3 runs 11 residues. Trimming took 4 bases from V and 6 from J, leaving 10 bases between them. CDR1 is SQVTM, CDR2 ANQGSEA, per germline. The CDR3, as DNA: TGCAGCGTTGCCCTCCCCTCCGAGCAGTACTTC. Translation: CSVALPSEQYF.

CDR3 residues: CASSLERPPEAFF. CDR3 sequence (DNA): TGTGCCAGCAGTTTAGAGCGCCCCCCCGAAGCTTTCTTT. V and J are TRBV6-5 and TRBJ1-1; D remains ambiguous. Germline-derived CDR1 and CDR2 are MNHEY and SVGAGI. V was clipped by 4 bases and J by 8 bases, with 14 bases between them. The CDR3 has 13 amino acids.

V is TRBV23-1 and J is TRBJ1-1; D is undetermined. TRBV23-1 is treated as an ORF (open reading frame) with a function not yet certain. The CDR3 length is 18 residues. Trimming stripped 0 bases from V and 4 bases from J, with 21 bases between. CDR3 coding DNA: TGCGCCAGCAGTCAATCATCTTGTGGGCTCGGGAGAGTCACTGAAGCTTTCTTT. Its protein is CASSQSSCGLGRVTEAFF.

The gene calls are TRBV7-2 and TRBJ1-4; TRBD1 might be the D (6 bases). Trimming removed 5 bases at V and 2 bases at J, with 15 bases between. CDR1 is SGHTA and CDR2 is FQGNSA in the germline V gene. This CDR3 spans 16 amino acids. The CDR3 sequence: CASSLNRVGTNEKLFF. CDR3 coding DNA: TGTGCCAGCAGCCTCAACAGGGTTGGGACTAATGAAAAACTGTTTTTT.

The rearrangement uses TRBV28 and TRBJ1-2; TRBD1 matches at 8 bases. The CDR3 is made up of 13 amino acids. V lost 10 bases and J lost 0; bases outside the gene matches: 4. Germline V gene data show CDR1 as MDHEN and CDR2 as SYDVKM. Here the CDR3 reads CAISDRANYGYTF. The CDR3 bases are TGTGCCATTTCGGACAGGGCTAACTATGGCTACACCTTC.

The chain links TRBV5-1 to TRBJ2-1; 8 nucleotides agree with TRBD2. J gave up 5 bases and V 4 bases, and 8 bases lay outside the gene matches. Germline-derived CDR1 and CDR2 are SGHRS and YFSETQ. The length of the CDR3 is 15 residues. CDR3 region: CASSAGLGGDNEQFF. In nucleotides, the CDR3 is TGCGCCAGCAGCGCGGGACTAGGAGGGGACAATGAGCAGTTCTTC.